A single sample is the source of the 4 T cell receptor beta chains below, sequenced in a study of blood T cell repertoires in COVID-19 (dated by TCRdb to 2019 to 2021). Library preparation was by the immunoSEQ multiplex PCR assay. TCRdb carries this immuneACCESS record with in-frame sequences only. Its versions omit some clonotypes, under half of them owing to an unresolved V gene in the studies checked, with the rest unexplained. This sample holds 29,000 or so clones; roughly nine tenths were observed only once. The ten largest make up roughly 4% of the sample. The specimen was peripheral blood. These receptors all stem from a human donor in a cohort sampled during active COVID-19.

The chain uses TRBV18 and TRBJ2-2; 8 bases agree with TRBD1. From germline, CDR1 is KGHSH and CDR2 LQKENI. V lost 6 bases to trimming and J lost 4 bases; unmatched junction nucleotides: 4. The CDR3 is made up of 14 amino acids. CDR3 coding DNA: TGTGCCAGCTCCGGACAGGGCACCACCGGGGAGCTGTTTTTT. Its translation is CASSGQGTTGELFF.

This chain connects TRBV19 to TRBJ2-2; D is possibly TRBD2 (5 bases). Germline V gene data show CDR1 as LNHDA and CDR2 as SQIVND (reference sequence). The CDR3 extends over 14 amino acids. Trimming pared 7 bases from V and 1 base from J, leaving 10 bases between. The CDR3 bases are TGTGCCAGTAACCCCGGGGTGAACACCGGGGAGCTGTTTTTT. Amino acid sequence: CASNPGVNTGELFF.

The rearrangement uses TRBV4-2 and TRBJ1-2; TRBD1 is a possible D gene (5 bases). V lost 0 bases and J 3 bases, leaving 14 bases between the germline ends. Germline-derived CDR1 and CDR2 are LGHNA and YNFKEQ. There are 16 residues in the CDR3. CDR3 nucleotide sequence: TGTGCCAGCAGCCAAGAGCTAGGGGCAGGAGACTATGGCTACACCTTC. Translating it yields CASSQELGAGDYGYTF.

This sequence joins TRBV5-8 and TRBJ2-7, with 10 bases identical to TRBD1. The length of the CDR3 is 13 residues. CDR1 is SGHTS, CDR2 YDEGEE, per germline. J gave up 2 bases and V 10 bases, and 6 bases lay outside the gene matches. The CDR3: CAGGTGDTYEQYF. DNA for the CDR3: TGTGCCGGGGGGACAGGGGATACCTACGAGCAGTACTTC.